These 32 T cell receptor beta chains were sequenced from one sample in a study of metastatic and nonmetastatic thyroid tumors (dated by TCRdb to 2020 to 2021). None of the patients had been given any treatment before thyroid surgery. Preparation of the library involved PCR. Sequencing took place on an Illumina HiSeq 4000. TCRdb handled the public reads itself, with Q25 trimming in fastp and clone calling in MiXCR, and kept productive beta chains. This sample is represented by approximately 16,000 clones; around 35% of them were singletons. Of the sample, 7.3% falls within the top ten clones. Sequencing input: tumor tissue. The receptor set was obtained from a female donor with papillary thyroid cancer or a benign thyroid nodule (not recorded which). Some clones in this sample may be carry-over from other donors' samples.

At least ten counts were recorded for this clone. The chain recombines TRBV15 with TRBJ2-3; unclear D gene. V was shortened by 1 base and J by 4 bases, with 3 bases between the two germline ends. There are 12 residues in the CDR3. Germline CDR1 LNHNV, CDR2 YYDKDF (reference sequence). The CDR3 DNA reads as TGTGCCACCAGCAGAGGACCAGATACGCAGTATTTT. This translates into CATSRGPDTQYF.

The rearrangement links TRBV30 to TRBJ2-5, with a weak D call TRBD2 (6 bases). Trimming took 3 bases from V and 5 from J, leaving 19 bases between them. The CDR3 spans 15 residues. Germline assignment: CDR1 GTSNPN and CDR2 SVGIG (reference sequence). The DNA for the CDR3 is TGTGCCTGGAGGGGGGGATCGGCTATCGGGGAGACCCAGTACTTC. Amino acid sequence: CAWRGGSAIGETQYF.

Regarding this clone: One base away lies a much larger clone, so this may be a sequencing read error. This sample also contains other DNA sequences that code for the same CDR3. The V and J genes are TRBV6-2 or TRBV6-3 and TRBJ1-5; possible D gene TRBD1, 6 bases. Germline V gene data show CDR1 as MNHEY and CDR2 as SVGEGT. This CDR3 region has 17 residues. V was trimmed by 4 bases and J by 1 base, leaving 17 bases between them. CDR3 residues: CASSSVPTGSSNQPQHF. CDR3 nucleotide sequence: TGTGCCAGCAGTTCCGTACCTACAGGGTCGAGCAATCAGCCCCAGCATTTT.

This clone was recorded at least ten times. The chain recombines TRBV7-7 with TRBJ2-5; possibly TRBD2 for D (7 bases). In germline, CDR1 is SSHAT, CDR2 FNYEAQ (reference sequence). Trimming removed 5 bases from V and 1 base from J, with 14 bases in between. The CDR3 totals 15 residues. The CDR3 region has the DNA TGTGCCAGCAGCCCGTTAGGGGGGGGCCAAGAGACCCAGTACTTC. It translates to CASSPLGGGQETQYF.

This clone was picked up a small number of times. The gene calls are TRBV6-4 and TRBJ2-1; 12 positions match TRBD1. The V segment lost 8 bases and the J segment 10 bases; nucleotides outside the gene matches: 9. Looked up from germline, CDR1 is MRHNA and CDR2 is SNTAGT. This CDR3 is 14 amino acids long. The CDR3 DNA reads as TGTGCCAGCTCCCCGGGACAGGGGGCTAAAGAGCAGTTCTTC. This gives the protein CASSPGQGAKEQFF.

This clone qualifies as medium-sized. This sample also contains other DNA sequences that code for the same CDR3. This chain connects TRBV11-2 to TRBJ2-5, with D hard to call. Trimming stripped 1 base from V and 2 bases from J, with 2 bases between. Per germline, CDR1 SGHAT and CDR2 FQNNGV. The CDR3 contains 12 residues. CDR3 in DNA: TGTGCCAGCAGCTTAGGACAAGAGACCCAGTACTTC. It codes for CASSLGQETQYF.

The chain couples TRBV6-5 to TRBJ2-7, with D possibly TRBD2 on 5 matching bases. Trimming cost V 2 bases and J 6 bases, with 14 bases left between them. Germline V gene sequence: CDR1 MNHEY, CDR2 SVGAGI. The CDR3 is 14 residues long. The CDR3 region has the DNA TGTGCCAGCAGTTACGGGCCCGGAGAGGGCGAGCAGTACTTC. The encoded protein is CASSYGPGEGEQYF.

Within the sample, this clone is medium-sized (0.01 to 0.1%). This chain joins TRBV19 and TRBJ2-7; D gene ambiguous. Germline lookup yields CDR1 LNHDA and CDR2 SQIVND (reference sequence). V was cut by 1 base and J by 2 bases, with 6 bases left in between. The CDR3 has 13 residues. CDR3 DNA: TGTGCCAGTAGTATAGCGACGGCCTACGAGCAGTACTTC. This sequence encodes CASSIATAYEQYF.

CDR3 sequence (DNA): TGCAGTGCTAGGGACCTTGAGGGGTATTACGAGCAGTACTTC. Protein: CSARDLEGYYEQYF. The chain recombines TRBV20-1 with TRBJ2-7; tentatively, D is TRBD1 or TRBD2 (5 bases each). Per the germline V gene, CDR1 is DFQATT and CDR2 is SNEGSKA (reference sequence). V was cut by 3 bases and J by 4 bases, with 16 bases left in between. There are 14 residues in the CDR3.

The CDR3 here is CSARGTTGDVGEQYF. CDR3 DNA sequence: TGCAGTGCTAGGGGGACAACAGGGGATGTCGGCGAGCAGTACTTC. V gene TRBV20-1 combines with J gene TRBJ2-7, with 7 bases aligning to TRBD1. Germline trimming cut 3 bases from V and 6 bases from J; bases unmatched to any gene: 14. The CDR3 loop spans 15 amino acids. The germline V gene encodes CDR1 DFQATT and CDR2 SNEGSKA (reference sequence).

This clone has a handful of counts. This rearrangement joins TRBV6-1 to TRBJ2-7, with 9 bases aligning to TRBD1. CDR3 length: 16 amino acids. Germline V lookup: CDR1 MNHNS, CDR2 SASEGT. With V trimmed by 6 bases and J by 5 bases, 14 bases remained unmatched. The CDR3 nucleotides are TGTGCCAGCAGCTTTGGGGTTGGGACAGGGTTCGACGAGCAGTACTTC. Translation: CASSFGVGTGFDEQYF.

This clone was seen many times. The chain joins TRBV9 to TRBJ2-2, with TRBD2 identical over 11 bases. J was trimmed by 6 bases and V by 6 bases; bases with no gene match: 7. The CDR3 totals 15 residues. CDR1 is SGDLS and CDR2 is YYNGEE in the germline V gene. CDR3 amino acids: CASTVASGGSGELFF. In DNA, the CDR3 is TGTGCCAGCACCGTCGCTAGCGGGGGGTCCGGGGAGCTGTTTTTT.

J is TRBJ1-5 and V is TRBV19; D remains ambiguous. Germline V gene data show CDR1 as LNHDA and CDR2 as SQIVND (reference sequence). This CDR3 is 15 amino acids long. Trimming took off 2 bases at V and 1 base at J, with 9 bases between the two ends. The CDR3 loop is CASSIRGHSNQPQHF. The DNA of the CDR3 is TGTGCCAGTAGTATAAGAGGTCACAGCAATCAGCCCCAGCATTTT.

This clone showed up many times. V and J are TRBV29-1 and TRBJ2-4, with 7 bases that match TRBD1. The CDR3 has 14 residues. Germline V CDR1 and CDR2: SQVTM, ANQGSEA. V was clipped by 3 bases and J by 4 bases; unmatched bases: 6. CDR3 sequence (DNA): TGCAGCGTTGAGGACTGGACAGGAAAAAACATTCAGTACTTC. It yields the protein CSVEDWTGKNIQYF.

This sequence joins TRBV6-1 and TRBJ1-2; D is ambiguous. CDR3 size: 13 residues. CDR1 is MNHNS, CDR2 SASEGT, per germline. V was trimmed by 3 bases and J by 3 bases, leaving 8 bases between them. The CDR3 here is CASSEVPHYGYTF. DNA for the CDR3: TGTGCCAGCAGTGAGGTCCCCCACTATGGCTACACCTTC.

This clone was observed a handful of times. This rearrangement joins TRBV28 to TRBJ1-1; 8 nucleotides line up with TRBD1. Looked up from germline, CDR1 is MDHEN and CDR2 is SYDVKM. The CDR3 sequence is 15 residues long. J was trimmed by 4 bases and V by 6 bases; bases with no gene match: 10. This chain's CDR3 is CASRSLLTGVTEAFF. CDR3 sequence (DNA): TGTGCCAGCAGATCCCTACTGACAGGGGTCACTGAAGCTTTCTTT.

In this sample, this clone turned up a few times. CDR3 loop: CASSYSTQNTGELFF. CDR3 DNA sequence: TGTGCCAGCAGTTACTCGACACAGAACACCGGGGAGCTGTTTTTT. The chain has TRBV6-5 and TRBJ2-2; D is ambiguous. This CDR3 comprises 15 residues. The V end was cut by 0 bases, the J end by 1 base, with 6 bases between. Per germline, CDR1 MNHEY and CDR2 SVGAGI.

V is TRBV30 and J is TRBJ1-1; TRBD1 aligns across 8 bases. Trimming took 0 bases from V and 3 from J; bases not matched to a gene: 6. The V gene's germline CDR1 is GTSNPN and CDR2 SVGIG (reference sequence). The CDR3 runs to 15 residues. CDR3 sequence (DNA): TGTGCCTGGAGTGTACATGCAGGGGGCTACACTGAAGCTTTCTTT. It translates to CAWSVHAGGYTEAFF.

This clone was seen only once. The chain couples TRBV11-2 to TRBJ2-7; D is perhaps TRBD1 (6 bases). Trimming left V 4 bases short and J 2 bases short, with 12 bases between. Germline CDR1 reads SGHAT; CDR2 reads FQNNGV. This CDR3 has 14 residues. The DNA of the CDR3 is TGTGCCAGCAGCTCATGGCAGGGGACCTACGAGCAGTACTTC. Amino acids: CASSSWQGTYEQYF.

J is TRBJ2-7 and V is TRBV11-2, with D hard to call. CDR3 length: 13 residues. The V and J ends lost 0 bases and 6 bases respectively, with 9 bases between them. Germline-derived CDR1 and CDR2 are SGHAT and FQNNGV. The CDR3 DNA sequence: TGTGCCAGCAGCTTAGAGGCTGGTGCCGAGCAGTACTTC. This codes for CASSLEAGAEQYF. Combining the CDR3 with reference TRBV11-2 and TRBJ2-7 gives the whole variable domain EAGVAQSPRYKIIEKRQSVAFWCNPISGHATLYWYQQILGQGPKLLIQFQNNGVVDDSQLPKDRFSAERLKGVDSTLKIQPAKLEDSAVYLCASSLEAGAEQYFGPGTRLTVT.

This clone was found many times. Other DNA variants within this sample encode the same CDR3. The genes are TRBV5-6 and TRBJ2-1; D uncertain. This CDR3 spans 11 amino acids. CDR1 SGHDT and CDR2 YYEEEE come from the germline V gene. The V end was cut by 2 bases, the J end by 8 bases, with 5 bases between. The CDR3 sequence: CASSLGHEQFF. In DNA form, the CDR3 reads TGTGCCAGCAGCTTAGGTCATGAGCAGTTCTTC. Full variable domain (missing parts from reference TRBV5-6 and TRBJ2-1): DAGVTQSPTHLIKTRGQQVTLRCSPKSGHDTVSWYQQALGQGPQFIFQYYEEEERQRGNFPDRFSGHQFPNYSSELNVNALLLGDSALYLCASSLGHEQFFGPGTRLTVL.

A few counts support this clone. The rearrangement links TRBV19 to TRBJ2-7, with no clear D. This CDR3 has 10 residues. Germline loops: CDR1 LNHDA, CDR2 SQIVND (reference sequence). Trimming left V 7 bases short and J 3 bases short, with 4 bases between. CDR3 sequence (DNA): TGTGCCAGTATTCGCTACGAGCAGTACTTC. Translation: CASIRYEQYF.

This sequence joins TRBV4-1 and TRBJ2-7; possible D gene TRBD1, 6 bases. The length of the CDR3 is 15 residues. Germline CDR1 reads MGHRA; CDR2 reads YSYEKL. V was shortened by 0 bases and J by 7 bases, with 16 bases between the two germline ends. Written as DNA, the CDR3 is TGCGCCAGCAGCCAAGAGAGGGCAGGGGCAGGGGAGCAGTACTTC. Translating gives CASSQERAGAGEQYF.

This clone was counted at least ten times. V gene TRBV3-1 combines with J gene TRBJ2-5, with D unclear. CDR3 size: 14 residues. The germline V gene encodes CDR1 LGHDT and CDR2 YNNKEL (reference sequence). V dropped 4 bases and J dropped 3 bases, with 12 bases sitting between them. The CDR3 DNA reads as TGTGCCAGCAGCCCCTATGATAGGGAAGAGACCCAGTACTTC. Its translation: CASSPYDREETQYF.

The chain links TRBV6-1 to TRBJ2-7; TRBD2 might be the D (5 bases). The germline V gene encodes CDR1 MNHNS and CDR2 SASEGT. The CDR3 extends over 14 amino acids. Trimming removed 6 bases from V and 2 bases from J, with 14 bases in between. This CDR3 reads CASRDQRSTYEQYF. The CDR3 DNA reads as TGTGCCAGCAGGGACCAGCGGTCCACCTACGAGCAGTACTTC.

The J gene is TRBJ2-7, the V gene TRBV30; D is undetermined. The CDR3 has 13 amino acids. CDR1 GTSNPN and CDR2 SVGIG come from the germline V gene (reference sequence). V lost 1 base and J 5 bases, leaving 12 bases between the germline ends. The CDR3 reads CAWSEDRLNEQYF. CDR3 DNA: TGTGCCTGGAGTGAGGACCGGCTCAACGAGCAGTACTTC.

Many counts were recorded for this clone. This chain joins TRBV12-3 or TRBV12-4 and TRBJ1-5; D is undetermined. This CDR3 comprises 14 residues. Deletions cut 2 bases from V and 7 bases from J, with 12 bases between. CDR3 bases: TGTGCCAGCAGTTTAAGCAGTACCCGACAGCCCCAGCATTTT. Amino acids: CASSLSSTRQPQHF.

This chain uses TRBV9 with TRBJ1-4; a possible D gene is TRBD1 (5 bases). Germline CDR1 SGDLS, CDR2 YYNGEE. The CDR3 totals 14 residues. The V end lost 2 bases, the J end lost 8 bases, and 13 bases lay between the germline ends. The CDR3 nucleotides are TGTGCCAGCAGCGTTACAGGACTGAACGAAAAACTGTTTTTT. Its translation: CASSVTGLNEKLFF.

In its sample, this clone is large (0.1 to 1%). CDR3 DNA sequence: TGTGCCAGCAGCCAGACTAGCGGGGGGGACAATGAGCAGTTCTTC. Its translation: CASSQTSGGDNEQFF. This sequence joins TRBV7-9 and TRBJ2-1; 14 nucleotides line up with TRBD2. This CDR3 has 15 residues. Germline CDR1 reads SEHNR; CDR2 reads FQNEAQ (reference sequence). The V segment lost 5 bases and the J segment 5 bases; nucleotides outside the gene matches: 2.

The chain has TRBV6-1 and TRBJ2-7; D could derive from TRBD1 or TRBD2 (6 bases each). CDR1 MNHNS and CDR2 SASEGT come from the germline V gene. Trimming pared 1 base from V and 3 bases from J, leaving 10 bases between. The CDR3 has 14 amino acids. Here the CDR3 DNA reads TGTGCCAGCAGTGAAGGGGGGGACAACTACGAGCAGTACTTC. This codes for CASSEGGDNYEQYF.

The chain is built from TRBV27 and TRBJ2-7; D is unresolved. The germline V gene has CDR1 MNHEY and CDR2 SMNVEV (reference sequence). Trimming took off 5 bases at V and 2 bases at J, with 13 bases between the two ends. The CDR3 consists of 14 residues. The CDR3 DNA is TGTGCCAGCAGTCGGACGGAGAGCCCCTACGAGCAGTACTTC. Protein sequence: CASSRTESPYEQYF.

The rearrangement links TRBV18 to TRBJ2-6, with D possibly called TRBD1 or TRBD2 (5 bases each). The germline gives CDR1 KGHSH, CDR2 LQKENI. This CDR3 comprises 16 residues. Trimming took off 8 bases at V and 0 bases at J, with 14 bases between the two ends. The CDR3 DNA reads as TGTGCCAGCGCCATAGGGACCGCCTCTGGGGCCAACGTCCTGACTTTC. Its protein product is CASAIGTASGANVLTF.